These 10 T cell receptor beta chains came from one sample sequenced in a study of a mutant IDH1 vaccine in newly diagnosed glioma (dated by TCRdb to the early 2020s). Library preparation employed the immunoSEQ multiplex PCR assay. Drawn from immuneACCESS, this table holds only the in-frame rearrangements with V and J called that TCRdb kept. Clones are partly lost; checked studies trace under half to an unresolved V gene and leave the rest unexplained. The sample table shows more than 35,000 clones, and roughly 70% are seen once. The ten largest clones capture about 8.9% of the sample. This specimen's time point label, per the study, means: week 47, end of study. Each vaccine dose, consisting of 300 ug of a 20-mer mutant IDH1 peptide in Montanide, was administered subcutaneously with topical imiquimod. The antigens these receptors bind are not known. Sequences were derived from PBMCs, sampled from a glioma patient whose treatment included an IDH1 peptide vaccine. The receptors stem from a man in his forties or fifties with glioma.

This clone was recorded many times. The chain has TRBV7-9 and TRBJ1-2; maybe TRBD1 (5 bases). Trimming removed 7 bases from V and 6 bases from J, with 24 bases in between. Germline CDR1 reads SEHNR; CDR2 reads FQNEAQ (reference sequence). This CDR3 contains 16 residues. CDR3 nucleotide sequence: TGTGCCAGCAACGTGGGGACCGACGAGCGCTTTCATGGCTACACCTTC. Its translation: CASNVGTDERFHGYTF.

A single count supports this clone. The J gene is TRBJ1-1, the V gene TRBV7-2, with D unclear. Germline CDR1 SGHTA, CDR2 FQGNSA. The CDR3 runs 15 residues. V was trimmed by 5 bases and J by 3 bases, leaving 16 bases between them. This CDR3 reads CASSLSSRRYTEAFF. In DNA form, the CDR3 reads TGTGCCAGCAGCCTCTCCTCGCGGCGCTACACTGAAGCTTTCTTT. Full variable domain (missing parts from reference TRBV7-2 and TRBJ1-1): GAGVSQSPSNKVTEKGKDVELRCDPISGHTALYWYRQSLGQGLEFLIYFQGNSAPDKSGLPSDRFSAERTGGSVSTLTIQRTQQEDSAVYLCASSLSSRRYTEAFFGQGTRLTVV.

CDR3 protein: CASSFQGSGTEAFF. In DNA, the CDR3 is TGTGCCAGCAGTTTCCAGGGGAGTGGGACTGAAGCTTTCTTT. V usage is TRBV27 and J usage is TRBJ1-1; perhaps TRBD1 as D (6 bases). Trimming left V 3 bases short and J 5 bases short, with 13 bases between. The CDR3 totals 14 residues. CDR1 is MNHEY and CDR2 is SMNVEV in the germline V gene (reference sequence).

This clone occurred once. The chain carries TRBV6-5 and TRBJ1-1; no reliable D call. This CDR3 has 13 residues. V dropped 4 bases and J dropped 2 bases, with 8 bases sitting between them. Germline lookup yields CDR1 MNHEY and CDR2 SVGAGI. In DNA form, the CDR3 reads TGTGCCAGCAGTTCCACCGTCAACACTGAAGCTTTCTTT. This codes for CASSSTVNTEAFF.

The rearrangement uses TRBV19 and TRBJ1-5; 7 positions agree with TRBD1. Per germline, CDR1 LNHDA and CDR2 SQIVND (reference sequence). The J segment lost 0 bases and the V segment lost 4 bases, leaving 3 bases of the junction unmatched. The CDR3 loop spans 15 amino acids. The CDR3 region is CASSRDRYSNQPQHF. DNA of the CDR3: TGTGCCAGTAGTAGGGACAGATATAGCAATCAGCCCCAGCATTTT.

The chain links TRBV11-2 to TRBJ2-3; 12 bases map to TRBD2. The CDR3 is 19 amino acids. CDR1 is SGHAT, CDR2 FQNNGV, per germline. The trim removed 5 bases at V and 0 bases at J, leaving 12 bases unmatched. The DNA for the CDR3 is TGTGCCAGCAGCAAGCGGACTAGCGGGGTTAGTACTAGCACAGATACGCAGTATTTT. The encoded protein is CASSKRTSGVSTSTDTQYF.

V usage is TRBV18 and J usage is TRBJ2-7; 7 bases are shared with TRBD2. The CDR3 extends over 15 amino acids. Germline-derived CDR1 and CDR2 are KGHSH and LQKENI. With V trimmed by 2 bases and J by 1 base, 5 bases remained unmatched. The CDR3 region has the DNA TGTGCCAGCTCACCAGTAGTAGCGGGTTCCTACGAGCAGTACTTC. Translated, it gives CASSPVVAGSYEQYF.

This chain joins TRBV4-2 and TRBJ2-6; 14 bases align to TRBD2. V trimming: 3 bases; J trimming: 0 bases; junction bases outside the gene matches: 1. Germline CDR1 and CDR2: LGHNA and YNFKEQ. The CDR3 covers 18 residues. The CDR3 here is CASSQGTSGSSGANVLTF. CDR3 nucleotides: TGTGCCAGCAGCCAGGGGACTAGCGGGAGCTCTGGGGCCAACGTCCTGACTTTC.

The rearrangement uses TRBV5-6 and TRBJ2-3, with 8 bases fitting TRBD2. V was pared by 4 bases and J by 2 bases, with 15 bases of the junction left unmatched. The CDR3 sequence is 18 residues long. Germline CDR1 reads SGHDT; CDR2 reads YYEEEE. In nucleotides, the CDR3 is TGTGCCAGCAGCCCTTTATCGTGGGAGCGGGAGTTCACAGATACGCAGTATTTT. Its protein is CASSPLSWEREFTDTQYF.

The chain carries TRBV4-1 and TRBJ1-1; a possible D gene is TRBD1 (6 bases). This CDR3 is built from 16 residues. The V and J ends lost 0 bases and 7 bases respectively, with 18 bases between them. The germline gives CDR1 MGHRA, CDR2 YSYEKL. The CDR3 sequence is CASSQDRGIRTVEAFF. The CDR3 region has the DNA TGCGCCAGCAGCCAAGACAGGGGTATACGGACCGTTGAAGCTTTCTTT.